This T cell receptor (beta chain) was sequenced during a study of a mutant IDH1 vaccine in newly diagnosed glioma. Study-wide background: During weeks 1, 3, 5, 7, 11, 15, 19 and 23, patients received eight vaccinations. Those enrolled had earlier been treated with radiotherapy, temozolomide, or both, mostly both. Beginning 4-6 weeks after radiotherapy alone, or with temozolomide cycles, vaccination took place. Study-wide findings and caveats: Whatever changes occurred in top peripheral T cell clonotypes seemed unrelated to pseudoprogression.

Method: immunoSEQ multiplex PCR; TCRdb's copy keeps in-frame clones and lacks some. The sample consists of around 78,000 clones, approximately 85% of them appearing once. Time point here: week 23, last vaccination. Each dose of the vaccine consisted of 300 ug of mutant IDH1 20-mer peptide, with topical imiquimod. The CDR3 covers 15 residues. V shed 3 bases and J shed 5 bases, with 17 bases lying between them. Germline-derived CDR1 and CDR2 are LNHDA and SQIVND (reference sequence). Worth noting for this clone: Its antigen is undetermined.

V and J are TRBV19 and TRBJ2-7; perhaps TRBD2 as D (5 bases). The sequence was obtained from a man in his thirties or forties with glioma. Some clones in this sample may be carry-over from other donors' samples. Sequences were derived from PBMCs, sampled from a glioma patient whose treatment included an IDH1 peptide vaccine. In DNA form, the CDR3 reads TGTGCCAGTAGTATCTCGGGCAGGAGGACCGACGAGCAGTACTTC. Protein: CASSISGRRTDEQYF.